This TCR beta chain came from a study of T-cell reconstitution after alpha-beta-depleted transplantation in children. This clonotype was observed a handful of times. Preparation of the TCRbeta library used unique molecular identifiers. A single record per CDR3 protein comes from TCRdb applying MiXCR to the PCR reads. This sample carries hundreds of thousands of distinct CDR3 sequences, 16% of them seen once, and the ten largest clones take approximately 1%. Germline-derived CDR1 and CDR2 are SQVTM and ANQGSEA. V lost 4 bases, J lost 0 bases, and 7 bases lay in between. The CDR3 covers 13 residues. The sample in question was PBMCs from the stem cell graft donor, obtained from the stem cell graft. This sequence was found in a human donor who donated a stem cell graft to a child with acute myeloid leukemia. The chain is built from TRBV29-1 and TRBJ1-3; D may be TRBD1 (5 bases). Here the CDR3 DNA reads TGCAGCGTTGGCACAGGCTCTGGAAACACCATATATTTT. Amino acids: CSVGTGSGNTIYF.